This T cell receptor (beta chain) was recorded in a study of blood T cell repertoires in COVID-19. The V end was cut by 3 bases, the J end by 0 bases, with 6 bases between. CDR1 is SGHTA and CDR2 is FQGTGA in the germline V gene. The CDR3 spans 15 residues. In the authors' methods: Reference gene primer amplification gave nucleated cell count estimates. The table came from immunoSEQ multiplex PCR; TCRdb's copy has only in-frame clones and leaves some out. The DNA was the basis for D and trimming; V, J and clone size are from that table. Among 150,000 to 200,000 clones listed, over 80% were seen once. The J gene is TRBJ2-6, the V gene TRBV7-3; D is unresolved. The sequence came from a woman aged 40 to 49 with COVID-19, enrolled during active disease. The specimen was peripheral blood. The CDR3 sequence: CASSFGRSGANVLTF. CDR3 in DNA: TGTGCCAGCAGCTTCGGTCGCTCTGGGGCCAACGTCCTGACTTTC.